One and the same sample provided the 2 T cell receptor beta chains below, sequenced in a study of control samples from healthy donors and cancer patients. The data were produced by immunoSEQ multiplex PCR, yet TCRdb's version contains in-frame clones alone and is incomplete. The data hold tens of thousands of clones, with 95% to 96% observed a single time. The sample taken for sequencing was blood. These receptors were obtained from a woman in her 30s in good health.

This chain connects TRBV6-5 to TRBJ1-5; D is unresolved. The germline V gene has CDR1 MNHEY and CDR2 SVGAGI. Trimming shortened V by 6 bases and J by 1 base, and 7 bases separated the two germline ends. The CDR3 extends over 13 amino acids. The DNA for the CDR3 is TGTGCCAGCAGGGTGGGGAGCAATCAGCCCCAGCATTTT. It yields the protein CASRVGSNQPQHF.

The chain is built from TRBV29-1 and TRBJ2-2; D not certain. Trimming stripped 5 bases from V and 7 bases from J, with 5 bases between. Germline values: CDR1 SQVTM, CDR2 ANQGSEA. This CDR3 contains 10 residues. This CDR3 is CSVRLGELFF. In DNA, the CDR3 is TGCAGCGTTCGACTCGGGGAGCTGTTTTTT.